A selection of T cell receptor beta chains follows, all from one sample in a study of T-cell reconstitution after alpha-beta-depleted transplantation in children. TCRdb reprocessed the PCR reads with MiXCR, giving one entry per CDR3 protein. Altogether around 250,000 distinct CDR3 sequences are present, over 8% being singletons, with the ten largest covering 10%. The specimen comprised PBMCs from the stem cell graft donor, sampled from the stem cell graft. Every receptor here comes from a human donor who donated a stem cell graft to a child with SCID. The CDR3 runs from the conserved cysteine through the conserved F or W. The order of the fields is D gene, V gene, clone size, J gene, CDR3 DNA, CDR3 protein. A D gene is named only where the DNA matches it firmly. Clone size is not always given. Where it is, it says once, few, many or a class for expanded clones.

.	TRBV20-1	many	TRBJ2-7	TGCAGTGCTAGAGCGTCCCACTCCTACGAGCAGTACTTC	CSARASHSYEQYF
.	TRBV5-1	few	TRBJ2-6	TGCGCCAGCAGCTTGGAGATGGCTGGGGCCAACGTCCTGACTTTC	CASSLEMAGANVLTF
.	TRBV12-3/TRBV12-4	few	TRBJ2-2	TGTGCCAGCAGAGCAGGGGTCCCCTCGAACACCGGGGAGCTGTTTTTT	CASRAGVPSNTGELFF
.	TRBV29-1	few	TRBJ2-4	TGCAGCGCCCGCGCCGACAGGCTAGACATTCAGTACTTC	CSARADRLDIQYF
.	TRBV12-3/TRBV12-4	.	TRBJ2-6	TGTGCCAGCAGACATGACCCTGGGGCCAACGTCCTGACTTTC	CASRHDPGANVLTF
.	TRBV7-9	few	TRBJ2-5	TGTGCCAGCAGTTCCACCTTCGAAGGGGGACAAGAGACCCAGTACTTC	CASSSTFEGGQETQYF
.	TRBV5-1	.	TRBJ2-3	TGCGCCAGCAGCTTGGCACAGGCCACAGATACGCAGTATTTT	CASSLAQATDTQYF
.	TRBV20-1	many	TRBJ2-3	TGCAGTGCTAGACATGCAGGAACCACAGATACGCAGTATTTT	CSARHAGTTDTQYF
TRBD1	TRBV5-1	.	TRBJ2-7	TGCGCCAGCAGGGACCGGGACAGGGGGCTCTCCGAGCAGTACTTC	CASRDRDRGLSEQYF
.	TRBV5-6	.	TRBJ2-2	TGTGCCAGCGGCTTACTCTCGGGGGCGAACACCGGGGAGCTGTTTTTT	CASGLLSGANTGELFF
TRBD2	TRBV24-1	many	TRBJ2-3	TGTGCCACCAGTGATGGACCTAGCGGGGGCACAGATACGCAGTATTTT	CATSDGPSGGTDTQYF
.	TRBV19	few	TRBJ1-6	TGTGCCAGTAGGCCGGTAGGGCTCAATAATTCACCCCTCCACTTT	CASRPVGLNNSPLHF
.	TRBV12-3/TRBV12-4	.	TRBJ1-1	TGTGCCAGCAGACGATGGACTGAAGCTTTCTTT	CASRRWTEAFF